What follows are 16 T cell receptor beta chains derived from one specimen sequenced in a study of tumor-infiltrating lymphocytes in primary liver carcinoma. Both RNA and DNA were isolated together from 20-30 mg of bulk tissue that had not been sorted. From roughly 500 ng total RNA, TCR beta cDNA was generated with a primer in the constant region. Library construction for TCR beta comprised three nested multiplex PCR rounds performed with slightly modified ARM-PCR. The first two PCR rounds used TRBV1-TRBV30 forward primers with a C-beta reverse primer, 10 to 11 cycles each. TCRdb independently ran MiXCR on the multiplex PCR reads; one entry per CDR3 protein. The table has about 21,000 distinct CDR3 sequences, approximately 79% seen once; the top ten hold less than 45%. The sequenced material came from liver tumor tissue from sampling region 1. Subset noted: tumor region T1, superior pole. These receptor sequences come from a man aged 35 to 55 with primary liver carcinoma and hepatitis B virus infection.

The CDR3 protein is CSGLAQGIETQYF. The CDR3, as DNA: TGCAGCGGACTCGCCCAGGGGATAGAGACCCAGTACTTC. This rearrangement joins TRBV29-1 to TRBJ2-5; D might be TRBD1 (6 bases). V lost 7 bases and J lost 4, with 16 bases in between. The CDR3 extends over 13 amino acids. Germline V gene sequence: CDR1 SQVTM, CDR2 ANQGSEA.

V gene TRBV7-8 combines with J gene TRBJ2-3, with D perhaps given as TRBD1 or TRBD2 (5 bases each). CDR3 length: 13 residues. V lost 9 bases and J 6 bases, leaving 16 bases between the germline ends. The germline gives CDR1 SGHVS, CDR2 FQNEAQ. CDR3 DNA sequence: TGTGCCAGTTGGGGGATGGGCGAGGATACGCAGTATTTT. The encoded protein is CASWGMGEDTQYF.

Notes on this clonotype: As the CDR3 is not closed by the conserved phenylalanine or tryptophan, this likely results from a read error. The chain recombines TRBV4-1 with TRBJ1-6, with TRBD1 as a possible D gene (5 bases). Germline V CDR1 and CDR2: MGHRA, YSYEKL. The CDR3 contains 16 residues. The CDR3 coding sequence is TGCGCAAGCAGCCACCACCTACGGGGGGTGGATTCACCCCTCCACTCT. It codes for CASSHHLRGVDSPLHS.

The V call is TRBV7-8, the J call TRBJ2-1; a possible D gene is TRBD2 (6 bases). In germline, CDR1 is SGHVS, CDR2 FQNEAQ. The V end was cut by 9 bases, the J end by 2 bases, with 26 bases between. The length of the CDR3 is 18 residues. CDR3 residues: CASSPLEGLAVTYNEQFF. The DNA for the CDR3 is TGTGCCAGTAGCCCGCTTGAAGGCTTAGCGGTCACCTACAATGAGCAGTTCTTC.

As regards this clonotype: This may be a read error: a much more frequent sequence differs by one nucleotide. CDR3 protein: CASSLDICQQLKQYF. In nucleotides, the CDR3 is TGTGCCAGCAGCTTAGATATTTGCCAACAGCTGAAGCAGTACTTC. The chain joins TRBV11-2 to TRBJ2-7; D remains unclear. The CDR3 is 15 residues long. The V and J ends lost 0 bases and 8 bases respectively, with 17 bases between them. Germline V lookup: CDR1 SGHAT, CDR2 FQNNGV.

By sample share, this clonotype is medium-sized (0.01 to 0.1%). This chain connects TRBV6-1 to TRBJ1-6; D is unresolved. The V gene's germline CDR1 is MNHNS and CDR2 SASEGT. This CDR3 comprises 15 residues. Trimming pared 9 bases from V and 5 bases from J, leaving 17 bases between. DNA for the CDR3: TGTGCCAGTCGTGTTAAGGTCCCGGATAATTCACCCCTCCACTTT. Translating gives CASRVKVPDNSPLHF.

A remark on this clonotype: Likely a read error: the CDR3 ends without its conserved phenylalanine or tryptophan. This sequence joins TRBV4-1 and TRBJ1-6; TRBD1 agrees at 9 bases. CDR1 is MGHRA and CDR2 is YSYEKL in the germline V gene. This CDR3 region has 16 residues. The CDR3 DNA sequence: TGCGCCAGTAGCCGCCACCTACAGGGGGCGGATTCACCCCTCCACCTT. As protein: CASSRHLQGADSPLHL.

V gene TRBV30 combines with J gene TRBJ2-1; D not resolved. CDR1 is GTSNPN, CDR2 SVGIG, per germline (reference sequence). The CDR3 has 13 amino acids. As DNA, the CDR3 is TGTGACTTGACTCCAGCGACTTACCATGAGCAGTTCTTC. Its protein product is CDLTPATYHEQFF.

This chain uses TRBV29-1 with TRBJ2-3; maybe TRBD2 (6 bases). The germline CDR1 and CDR2 sequences are SQVTM and ANQGSEA. The CDR3 sequence is 12 residues long. V was cut by 8 bases and J by 14 bases, with 23 bases left in between. CDR3: CSIGQGGDTRYF. The DNA for the CDR3 is TGCAGCATTGGGCAGGGAGGCGATACGAGGTATTTT.

This clonotype has a handful of counts. Since the CDR3 does not end with the conserved phenylalanine or tryptophan, this likely comes from a read error. CDR3 DNA sequence: TGTGCCAGCAGCCCGGATGGCGGGGTGAATACCGGGGAGCTGTTTATT. It is translated as CASSPDGGVNTGELFI. The V and J genes are TRBV5-4 and TRBJ2-2; possible D gene TRBD2, 6 bases. Trimming pared 4 bases from V and 5 bases from J, leaving 18 bases between. Germline CDR1 and CDR2: SGHNT and YYREEE (reference sequence). This CDR3 is 16 amino acids long.

This clonotype was recorded many times. V gene TRBV28 combines with J gene TRBJ2-3; the D is unclear. This CDR3 is built from 17 residues. Germline lookup yields CDR1 MDHEN and CDR2 SYDVKM. V was pared by 5 bases and J by 4 bases, with 22 bases between. The chain's CDR3 is CASSIPRATSISDTQYF. For the CDR3, the DNA is TGTGCCAGCAGTATCCCCCGGGCTACAAGTATCTCAGATACGCAGTATTTT.

In the case of this clonotype: Compared with germline, one end of the junction differs, possibly owing to a read error. The chain combines TRBV11-3 with TRBJ2-1, with TRBD1 matching over 8 bases. The CDR3 is 16 amino acids. Germline lookup yields CDR1 SGHNT and CDR2 YENEEA. For the CDR3, the DNA is TGTGCCGGCAGCCCAGCAGGACAGGGTGTGGTAGATGAGCACTTCTTC. Its protein product is CAGSPAGQGVVDEHFF. The variable domain in full, with the rest retrieved from reference TRBV11-3 and TRBJ2-1, is EAGVVQSPRYKIIEKKQPVAFWCNPISGHNTLYWYLQNLGQGPELLIRYENEEAVDDSQLPKDRFSAERLKGVDSTLKIQPAELGDSAVYLCAGSPAGQGVVDEHFFGPGTRLTVL.

A note on this clonotype: Germline is not matched at one junction end, which may reflect a read error. The rearrangement links TRBV2 to TRBJ2-6, with D perhaps matching TRBD1 or TRBD2 (5 bases each). This CDR3 comprises 17 residues. Per the germline V gene, CDR1 is SNHLY and CDR2 is FYNNEI. The CDR3 is CTSSPTRDGSGANVLTF. The CDR3 DNA reads as TGTACCAGCAGTCCGACACGGGACGGCTCTGGGGCCAACGTTCTGACTTTC.

In regard to this clonotype: A read error may explain this, as a much larger clone is one base away. The rearrangement uses TRBV11-2 and TRBJ2-1; possibly TRBD2 for D (6 bases). Per the germline V gene, CDR1 is SGHAT and CDR2 is FQNNGV. The CDR3 totals 17 residues. Trimming cost V 1 base and J 9 bases, with 22 bases left between them. CDR3 protein: CASSLGEGLARGSEQFF. The CDR3 DNA sequence: TGTGCCAGCAGCTTAGGCGAAGGGCTAGCGCGAGGGAGTGAGCAGTTCTTC.

In this sample, this clonotype is medium-sized. CDR3 protein: CASSTQGSYEQYF. CDR3 in DNA: TGTGCCAGCAGCACACAGGGGTCCTACGAGCAGTACTTC. V and J are TRBV14 and TRBJ2-7; 7 nucleotides align to TRBD1. Looked up from germline, CDR1 is SGHDN and CDR2 is FVKESK. The CDR3 is 13 residues long. The trim removed 5 bases at V and 1 base at J, leaving 2 bases unmatched.

In its sample, this clonotype was seen a few times. The CDR3 end shows no conserved phenylalanine or tryptophan, and so a read error is likely. V is TRBV6-5 and J is TRBJ2-7; 7 nucleotides match TRBD1. The CDR3 has 13 amino acids. The germline gives CDR1 MNHEY, CDR2 SVGAGI. In nucleotides, the CDR3 is TGTACCAGCAGGATAAAGGGGGCCGGTGAGCAGTACATC. Translating it yields CTSRIKGAGEQYI.